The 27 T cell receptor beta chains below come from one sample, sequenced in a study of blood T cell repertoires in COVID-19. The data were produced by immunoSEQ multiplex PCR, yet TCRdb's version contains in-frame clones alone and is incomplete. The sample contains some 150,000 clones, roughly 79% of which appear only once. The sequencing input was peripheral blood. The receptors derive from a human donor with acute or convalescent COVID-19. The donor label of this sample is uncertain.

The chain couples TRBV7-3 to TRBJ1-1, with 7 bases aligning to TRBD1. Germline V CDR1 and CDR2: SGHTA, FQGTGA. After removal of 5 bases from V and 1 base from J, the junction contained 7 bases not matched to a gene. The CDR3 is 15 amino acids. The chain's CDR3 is CASSPTGPANTEAFF. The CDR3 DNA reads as TGTGCCAGCAGCCCGACAGGGCCGGCGAACACTGAAGCTTTCTTT.

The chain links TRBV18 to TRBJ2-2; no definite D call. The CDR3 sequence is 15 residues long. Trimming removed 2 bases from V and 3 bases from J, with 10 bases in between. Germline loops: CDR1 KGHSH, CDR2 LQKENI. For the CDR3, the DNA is TGTGCCAGCTCACCAAGGTTCCGGGACACCGGGGAGCTGTTTTTT. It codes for CASSPRFRDTGELFF.

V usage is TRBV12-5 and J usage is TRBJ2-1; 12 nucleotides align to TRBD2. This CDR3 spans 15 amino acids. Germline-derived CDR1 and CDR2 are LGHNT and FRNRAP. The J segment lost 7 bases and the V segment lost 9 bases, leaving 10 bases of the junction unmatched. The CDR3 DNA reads TGTGCTAGCGGTACTCTAGCGGGGGGGCCGAATGAGCAGTTCTTC. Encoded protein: CASGTLAGGPNEQFF.

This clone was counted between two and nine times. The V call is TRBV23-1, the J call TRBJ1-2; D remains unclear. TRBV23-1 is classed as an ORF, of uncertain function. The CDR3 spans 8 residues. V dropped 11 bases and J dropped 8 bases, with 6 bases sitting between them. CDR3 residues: CAPRGYTF. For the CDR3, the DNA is TGCGCCCCCCGGGGCTACACCTTC.

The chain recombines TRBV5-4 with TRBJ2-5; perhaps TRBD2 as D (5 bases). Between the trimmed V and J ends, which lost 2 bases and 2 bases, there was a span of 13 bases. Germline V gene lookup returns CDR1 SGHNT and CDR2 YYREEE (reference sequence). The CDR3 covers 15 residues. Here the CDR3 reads CASSFNEGFQETQYF. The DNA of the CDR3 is TGTGCCAGCAGCTTCAATGAGGGCTTTCAAGAGACCCAGTACTTC.

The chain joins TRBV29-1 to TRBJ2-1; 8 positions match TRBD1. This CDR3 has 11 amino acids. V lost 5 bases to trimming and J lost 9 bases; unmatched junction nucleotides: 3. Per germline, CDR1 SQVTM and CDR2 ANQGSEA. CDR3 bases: TGCAGCGTTCCCAGGGGGCCTGAGCAGTTCTTC. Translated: CSVPRGPEQFF.

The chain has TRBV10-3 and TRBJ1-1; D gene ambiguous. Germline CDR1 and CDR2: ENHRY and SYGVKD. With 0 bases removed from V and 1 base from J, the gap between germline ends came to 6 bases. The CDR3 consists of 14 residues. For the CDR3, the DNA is TGTGCCATCAGTGAGTCGCGGCAGAACACTGAAGCTTTCTTT. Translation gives CAISESRQNTEAFF.

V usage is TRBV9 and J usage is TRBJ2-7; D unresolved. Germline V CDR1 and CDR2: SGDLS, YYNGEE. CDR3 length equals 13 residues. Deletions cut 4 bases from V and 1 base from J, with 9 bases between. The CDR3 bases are TGTGCCAGCAGCCCAACCACATCCTACGAGCAGTACTTC. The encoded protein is CASSPTTSYEQYF. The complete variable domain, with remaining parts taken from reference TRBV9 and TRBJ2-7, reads DSGVTQTPKHLITATGQRVTLRCSPRSGDLSVYWYQQSLDQGLQFLIQYYNGEERAKGNILERFSAQQFPDLHSELNLSSLELGDSALYFCASSPTTSYEQYFGPGTRLTVT.

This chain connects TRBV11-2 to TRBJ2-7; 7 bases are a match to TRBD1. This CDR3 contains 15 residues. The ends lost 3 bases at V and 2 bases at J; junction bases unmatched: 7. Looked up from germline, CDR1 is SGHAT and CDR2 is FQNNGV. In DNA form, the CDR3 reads TGTGCCAGCAGCTTCGAGGGGGCTAGGACCTACGAGCAGTACTTC. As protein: CASSFEGARTYEQYF. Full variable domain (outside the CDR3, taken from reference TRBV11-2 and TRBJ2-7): EAGVAQSPRYKIIEKRQSVAFWCNPISGHATLYWYQQILGQGPKLLIQFQNNGVVDDSQLPKDRFSAERLKGVDSTLKIQPAKLEDSAVYLCASSFEGARTYEQYFGPGTRLTVT.

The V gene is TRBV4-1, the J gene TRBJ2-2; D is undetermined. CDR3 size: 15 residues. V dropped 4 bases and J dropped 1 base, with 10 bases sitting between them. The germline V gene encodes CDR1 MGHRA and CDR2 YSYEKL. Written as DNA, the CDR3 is TGCGCCAGCAGCCTACCCTCAGGGAACACCGGGGAGCTGTTTTTT. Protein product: CASSLPSGNTGELFF.

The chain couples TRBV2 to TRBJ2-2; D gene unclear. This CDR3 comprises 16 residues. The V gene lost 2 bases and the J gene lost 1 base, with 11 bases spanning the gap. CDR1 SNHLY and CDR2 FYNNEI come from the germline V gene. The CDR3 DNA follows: TGTGCCAGCAGTGAATGGCTGTCAGGGAACACCGGGGAGCTGTTTTTT. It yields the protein CASSEWLSGNTGELFF.

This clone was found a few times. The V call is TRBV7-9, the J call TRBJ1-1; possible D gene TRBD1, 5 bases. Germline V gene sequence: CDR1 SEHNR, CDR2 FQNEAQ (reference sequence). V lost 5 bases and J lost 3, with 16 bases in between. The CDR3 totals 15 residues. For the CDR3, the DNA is TGTGCCAGCAGCCCGCCGCAGGGTAGGGACACTGAAGCTTTCTTT. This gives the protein CASSPPQGRDTEAFF.

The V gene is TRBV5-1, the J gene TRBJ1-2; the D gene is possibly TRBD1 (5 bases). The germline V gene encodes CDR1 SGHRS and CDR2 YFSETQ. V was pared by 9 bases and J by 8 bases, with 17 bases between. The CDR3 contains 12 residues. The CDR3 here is CATGGGAAGYTF. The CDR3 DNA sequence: TGCGCCACGGGCGGAGGGGCGGCCGGCTACACCTTC.

The CDR3 protein is CASSLESGGVTGELFF. In nucleotides, the CDR3 is TGCGCCAGCAGCTTGGAGAGCGGGGGTGTCACCGGGGAGCTGTTTTTT. The rearrangement joins TRBV5-1 to TRBJ2-2, with 8 bases lining up with TRBD2. CDR3 size: 16 residues. Germline CDR1 reads SGHRS; CDR2 reads YFSETQ. After removal of 0 bases from V and 4 bases from J, the junction contained 5 bases not matched to a gene.

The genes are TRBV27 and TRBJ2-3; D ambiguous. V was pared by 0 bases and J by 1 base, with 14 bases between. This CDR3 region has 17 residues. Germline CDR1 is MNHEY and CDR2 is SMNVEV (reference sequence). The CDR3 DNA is TGTGCCAGCAGTTTATCGAACAGATATTTGGGCACAGATACGCAGTATTTT. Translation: CASSLSNRYLGTDTQYF.

The CDR3 nucleotides are TGTGCCAGCAGTGACTCGAACCAGGGGACCTACGGCTACACCTTC. It codes for CASSDSNQGTYGYTF. This chain uses TRBV6-4 with TRBJ1-2; D may be TRBD1 (6 bases). This CDR3 is 15 amino acids long. Per germline, CDR1 MRHNA and CDR2 SNTAGT. With 0 bases removed from V and 8 bases from J, the gap between germline ends came to 16 bases.

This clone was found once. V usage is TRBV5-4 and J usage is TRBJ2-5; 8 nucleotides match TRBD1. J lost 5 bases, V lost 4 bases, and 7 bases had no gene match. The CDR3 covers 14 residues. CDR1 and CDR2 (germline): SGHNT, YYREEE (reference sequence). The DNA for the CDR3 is TGTGCCAGCAGCCCACAGACAGGGGACGAGACCCAGTACTTC. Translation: CASSPQTGDETQYF.

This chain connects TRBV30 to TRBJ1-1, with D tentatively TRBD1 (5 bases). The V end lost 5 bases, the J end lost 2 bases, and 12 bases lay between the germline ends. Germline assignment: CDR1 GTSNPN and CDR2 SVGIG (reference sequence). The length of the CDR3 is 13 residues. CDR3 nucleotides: TGTGCCTGGTCCGAACAGGTTAACACTGAAGCTTTCTTT. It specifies CAWSEQVNTEAFF.

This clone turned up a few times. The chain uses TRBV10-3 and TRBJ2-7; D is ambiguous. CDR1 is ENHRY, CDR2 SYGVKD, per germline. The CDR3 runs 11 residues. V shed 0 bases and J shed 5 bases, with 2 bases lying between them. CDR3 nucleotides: TGTGCCATCAGTGAGTCCGACGAGCAGTACTTC. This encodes CAISESDEQYF.

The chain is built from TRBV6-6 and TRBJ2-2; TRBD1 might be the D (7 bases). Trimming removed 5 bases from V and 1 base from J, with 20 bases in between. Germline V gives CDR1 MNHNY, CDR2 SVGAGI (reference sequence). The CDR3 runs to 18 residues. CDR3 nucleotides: TGTGCCAGCAGTCCCTGGGGGGTTCGACAGGGGAACACCGGGGAGCTGTTTTTT. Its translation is CASSPWGVRQGNTGELFF.

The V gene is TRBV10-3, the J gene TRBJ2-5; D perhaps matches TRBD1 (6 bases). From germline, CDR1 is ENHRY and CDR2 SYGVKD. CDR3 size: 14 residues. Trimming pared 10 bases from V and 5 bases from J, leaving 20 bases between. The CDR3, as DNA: TGTGCCACCCTGGACCCCGACAGGCGGGAGACCCAGTACTTC. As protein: CATLDPDRRETQYF.

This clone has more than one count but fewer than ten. The CDR3 region is CASSPRLAGGYEQYF. Written as DNA, the CDR3 is TGTGCCAGCAGCCCTAGACTAGCGGGGGGCTACGAGCAGTACTTC. The chain joins TRBV9 to TRBJ2-7, with 13 bases fitting TRBD2. Germline-derived CDR1 and CDR2 are SGDLS and YYNGEE. This CDR3 comprises 15 residues. V lost 4 bases, J lost 3 bases, and 4 bases stayed unmatched.

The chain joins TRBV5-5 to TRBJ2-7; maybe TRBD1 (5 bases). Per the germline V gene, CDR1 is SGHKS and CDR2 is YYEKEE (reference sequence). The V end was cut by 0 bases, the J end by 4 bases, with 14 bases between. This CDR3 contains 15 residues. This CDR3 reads CASSLEGREGYEQYF. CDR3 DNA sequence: TGTGCCAGCAGCTTGGAGGGCAGGGAAGGTTACGAGCAGTACTTC.

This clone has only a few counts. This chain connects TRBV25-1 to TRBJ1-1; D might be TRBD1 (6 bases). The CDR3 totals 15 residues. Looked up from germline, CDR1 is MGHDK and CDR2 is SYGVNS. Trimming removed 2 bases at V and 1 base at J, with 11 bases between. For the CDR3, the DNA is TGTGCCAGCAGTGAAGGGGTGGGGGCGAACACTGAAGCTTTCTTT. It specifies CASSEGVGANTEAFF. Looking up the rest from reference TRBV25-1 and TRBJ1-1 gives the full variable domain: EADIYQTPRYLVIGTGKKITLECSQTMGHDKMYWYQQDPGMELHLIHYSYGVNSTEKGDLSSESTVSRIRTEHFPLTLESARPSHTSQYLCASSEGVGANTEAFFGQGTRLTVV.

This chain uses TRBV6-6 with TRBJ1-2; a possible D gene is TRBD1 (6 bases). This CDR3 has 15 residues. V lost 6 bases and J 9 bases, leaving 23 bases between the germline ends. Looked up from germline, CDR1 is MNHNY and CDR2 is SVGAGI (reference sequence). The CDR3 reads CASSSSGNRESRYTF. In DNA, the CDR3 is TGTGCCAGCAGCTCCTCAGGAAACAGGGAGTCCCGCTACACCTTC.

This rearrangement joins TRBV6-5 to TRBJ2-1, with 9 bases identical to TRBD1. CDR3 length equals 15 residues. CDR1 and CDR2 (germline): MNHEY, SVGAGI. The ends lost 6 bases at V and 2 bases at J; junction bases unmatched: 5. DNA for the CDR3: TGTGCCAGCAGCGCAACAGGGGGCCCCTACAATGAGCAGTTCTTC. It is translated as CASSATGGPYNEQFF.

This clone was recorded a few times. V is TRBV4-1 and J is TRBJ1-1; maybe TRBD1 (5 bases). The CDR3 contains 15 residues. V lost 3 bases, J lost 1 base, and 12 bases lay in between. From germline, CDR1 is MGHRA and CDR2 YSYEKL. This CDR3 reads CASSQVTGGNTEAFF. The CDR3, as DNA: TGCGCCAGCAGCCAGGTCACAGGTGGGAACACTGAAGCTTTCTTT.